Given below is one TCR beta chain in context. This entry belongs to a study of blood T cell repertoires in COVID-19. Study context: Donors in the United States, Italy and Spain gave samples during acute or convalescent COVID-19. Sources were T cells, B-cell-depleted T cells, or PBMCs; the material itself was cDNA or gDNA.

Germline V gives CDR1 MGHDK, CDR2 SYGVNS. The CDR3 extends over 13 amino acids. Trimming cost V 1 base and J 8 bases, with 11 bases left between them. The authors' processing: Reference gene primer amplification gave estimated nucleated cell counts. Here immunoSEQ multiplex PCR was the method, and the copy in TCRdb shows in-frame clones only, minus some. V and J calls and clone size are copied from that table; D and trimming were computed from the DNA. The sample holds some 150,000 clones; roughly 90% are singletons and the top ten take about 10%. The chain has TRBV25-1 and TRBJ1-2, with TRBD1 as a possible D gene (6 bases). The clonotype was recovered from a man aged 45-60 years with active or convalescent COVID-19. The sample was peripheral blood. The CDR3 DNA reads TGTGCCAGCAGTGAATCAGGGGTTTGGGGCTACACCTTC. It is translated as CASSESGVWGYTF.